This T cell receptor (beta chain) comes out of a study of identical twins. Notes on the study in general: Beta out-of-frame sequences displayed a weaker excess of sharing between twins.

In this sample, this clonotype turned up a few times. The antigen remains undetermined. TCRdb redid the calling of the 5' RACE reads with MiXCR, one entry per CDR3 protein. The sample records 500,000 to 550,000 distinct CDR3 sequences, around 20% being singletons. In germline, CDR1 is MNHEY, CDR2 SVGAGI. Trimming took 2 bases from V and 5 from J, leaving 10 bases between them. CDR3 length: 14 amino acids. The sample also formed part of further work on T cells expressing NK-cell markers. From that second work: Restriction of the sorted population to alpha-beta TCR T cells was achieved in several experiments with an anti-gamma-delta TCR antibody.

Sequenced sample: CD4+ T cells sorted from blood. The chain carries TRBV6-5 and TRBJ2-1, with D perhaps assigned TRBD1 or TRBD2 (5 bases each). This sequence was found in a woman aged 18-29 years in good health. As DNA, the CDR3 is TGTGCCAGCAGTTACGAACGGGGACACAATGAGCAGTTCTTC. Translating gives CASSYERGHNEQFF.